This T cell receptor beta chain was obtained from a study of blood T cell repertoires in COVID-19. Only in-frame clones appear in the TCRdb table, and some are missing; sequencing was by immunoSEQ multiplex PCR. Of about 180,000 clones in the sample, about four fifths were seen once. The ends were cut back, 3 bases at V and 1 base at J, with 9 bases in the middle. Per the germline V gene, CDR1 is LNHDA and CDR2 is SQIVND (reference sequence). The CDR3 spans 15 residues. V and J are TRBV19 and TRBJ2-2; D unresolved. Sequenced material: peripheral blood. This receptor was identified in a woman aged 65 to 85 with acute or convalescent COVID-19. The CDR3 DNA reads TGTGCCAGTAGTATTTCTAGTAGGAACACCGGGGAGCTGTTTTTT. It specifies CASSISSRNTGELFF.